Ten or more counts support the clone carrying this TCR beta chain. Its antigen is currently unknown. TCRdb re-called the 5' RACE reads through MiXCR, storing one row per CDR3 protein. The table has some 330,000 distinct CDR3 sequences, less than 10% seen once; the top ten hold roughly 15%. This sample was taken from a study of CD8 T cells in ankylosing spondylitis. Overall study results and limits: Significant enrichment of disease-linked clones was reportedly seen in matched ankylosing spondylitis synovial fluid. A TCR beta motif of about 8 highly homologous variants appeared characteristic of ankylosing spondylitis blood.

This CDR3 region has 11 residues. J was trimmed by 16 bases and V by 4 bases; bases with no gene match: 5. The receptor was isolated from a male donor with ankylosing spondylitis. The sample was blood, either unsorted or a sorted T cell fraction (not recorded which). The chain couples TRBV12-3 or TRBV12-4 to TRBJ2-1, with 9 bases matching TRBD1. The CDR3 DNA sequence: TGTGCCAGCAGTTATACAGGGGGCCTTTTCTTC. Amino acids: CASSYTGGLFF.